The 13 T cell receptor beta chains below were found in one sample sequenced in a study of T-cell memory formation after mild COVID-19. TCRdb reprocessed the 5' RACE reads via MiXCR and lists one record per CDR3 protein. The sample shows 40,000 to 55,000 distinct CDR3 sequences, 7.3% of them seen only once. Sequences were obtained from PBMCs or a T cell subset sorted from them (not recorded which). The source of these receptors is a man between 18 and 35 years old who had mild COVID-19 (a few samples of this study predate the infection). Cell type and time point are not known.

This clonotype was counted many times. This chain joins TRBV13 and TRBJ1-1; D may be TRBD1 (5 bases). V was shortened by 3 bases and J by 11 bases, with 7 bases between the two germline ends. Germline-derived CDR1 and CDR2 are PRHDT and FYEKMQ (reference sequence). The length of the CDR3 is 10 residues. The CDR3 sequence is CASSLGDAFF. The CDR3 DNA sequence: TGTGCCAGCAGCTTGGGGGATGCTTTCTTT.

This clonotype was found a few times. The junction departs from the called germline gene at one end, perhaps through a read error. J is TRBJ2-3 and V is TRBV4-3; weak D call: TRBD2 (6 bases). Per germline, CDR1 LGHNA and CDR2 YSLEER. The CDR3 runs to 16 residues. CDR3 nucleotides: TGCGCCAGCAGCCGTCTAGCGAACCCTAGCACTGATACGCAGTATTTT. This sequence encodes CASSRLANPSTDTQYF.

This clonotype appeared a few times. V usage is TRBV7-9 and J usage is TRBJ1-1; 8 bases line up with TRBD1. Germline assignment: CDR1 SEHNR and CDR2 FQNEAQ (reference sequence). The CDR3 extends over 14 amino acids. Trimming at V came to 4 bases and at J to 7 bases, leaving 8 bases not matched to a gene. CDR3 sequence: CASSYTGGASEAFF. As DNA, the CDR3 is TGTGCCAGCAGCTACACAGGGGGAGCGAGTGAAGCTTTCTTT.

Only a few counts were recorded for this clonotype. The CDR3 DNA sequence: TGCGCCAGCAGCTTCGGCGGCTACCAAGAGACCCAGTACTTC. Its protein is CASSFGGYQETQYF. V is TRBV5-1 and J is TRBJ2-5; D is unclear. CDR3 length: 14 amino acids. Germline assignment: CDR1 SGHRS and CDR2 YFSETQ. Trimming took 2 bases from V and 0 from J, leaving 8 bases between them.

In its sample, this clonotype was seen a few times. V usage is TRBV9 and J usage is TRBJ2-1; D unclear. With 0 bases removed from V and 8 bases from J, the gap between germline ends came to 12 bases. The CDR3 runs 14 residues. CDR1 is SGDLS and CDR2 is YYNGEE in the germline V gene. The CDR3 protein is CASSVEWGTDEQFF. Here the CDR3 DNA reads TGTGCCAGCAGCGTAGAGTGGGGTACCGATGAGCAGTTCTTC.

This sequence joins TRBV6-5 and TRBJ2-4; tentatively, D is TRBD2 (7 bases). Germline CDR1 and CDR2: MNHEY and SVGAGI. V gave up 6 bases and J gave up 6 bases, with 21 bases separating them. The CDR3 spans 16 residues. CDR3 sequence reads: CASSPVGGRWGNIQYF. Written as DNA, the CDR3 is TGTGCCAGCAGCCCGGTGGGGGGGCGATGGGGAAACATTCAGTACTTC.

This clonotype was counted only a few times. V is TRBV4-1 and J is TRBJ2-3; 8 bases map to TRBD2. The CDR3 is 17 amino acids. Looked up from germline, CDR1 is MGHRA and CDR2 is YSYEKL. J was trimmed by 0 bases and V by 0 bases; bases with no gene match: 5. The DNA for the CDR3 is TGCGCCAGCAGCCAAGATTTTACTAGCGGTAGCACAGATACGCAGTATTTT. Amino acids: CASSQDFTSGSTDTQYF.

The chain links TRBV9 to TRBJ2-1, with 9 bases lining up with TRBD2. V shed 3 bases and J 8 bases; nucleotides not matched to a gene: 9. Germline V gene sequence: CDR1 SGDLS, CDR2 YYNGEE. There are 15 residues in the CDR3. The CDR3, as DNA: TGTGCCAGCAGCGGAGGCGGCGGGGGGGCGTATGAGCAGTTCTTC. Its protein is CASSGGGGGAYEQFF.

V usage is TRBV12-3 or TRBV12-4 and J usage is TRBJ1-2, with D hard to call. This CDR3 has 13 amino acids. Trimming removed 3 bases from V and 2 bases from J, with 7 bases in between. The CDR3 spells CASSFRGNYGYTF. CDR3 DNA: TGTGCCAGCAGTTTTCGGGGAAACTATGGCTACACCTTC.

The chain recombines TRBV4-2 with TRBJ1-2; D is ambiguous. The V and J ends lost 1 base and 1 base respectively, with 16 bases between them. The germline V gene encodes CDR1 LGHNA and CDR2 YNFKEQ. CDR3 size: 17 residues. The CDR3 region is CASSQAIRQDLNYGYTF. The CDR3 coding sequence is TGTGCCAGCAGCCAAGCGATTCGTCAGGACCTTAACTATGGCTACACCTTC.

This clonotype has more than one count but fewer than ten. V gene TRBV5-1 combines with J gene TRBJ2-7, with 8 bases aligning to TRBD1. V was pared by 3 bases and J by 7 bases, with 6 bases of the junction left unmatched. The CDR3 covers 13 residues. Looked up from germline, CDR1 is SGHRS and CDR2 is YFSETQ. The CDR3 loop reads CASSSGQGSEQYV. The CDR3 DNA follows: TGCGCCAGCAGCTCCGGACAGGGAAGTGAGCAGTACGTC.

There are many counts of this clonotype. V is TRBV12-3 or TRBV12-4 and J is TRBJ2-1, with D hard to call. The CDR3 contains 11 residues. With 3 bases removed from V and 9 bases from J, the gap between germline ends came to 6 bases. The CDR3 here is CASSFLSEQFF. In DNA, the CDR3 is TGTGCCAGCAGTTTCTTATCTGAGCAGTTCTTC.

This rearrangement joins TRBV12-3 or TRBV12-4 to TRBJ1-1; 7 bases fit TRBD1. The junction had 9 bases not matched to a gene; V was cut back by 6 bases and J by 5 bases. CDR3 size: 14 residues. The CDR3 protein is CASSRQGGTTEAFF. The CDR3 nucleotides read TGTGCCAGCAGCCGACAGGGAGGAACGACTGAAGCTTTCTTT.